A single sample gave rise to the 12 T cell receptor beta chains below, sequenced in a study of monozygotic twins with cystic fibrosis. Clones were sequenced by immunoSEQ multiplex PCR, and TCRdb holds only the in-frame ones, with some missing. The sample has 15,000 to 20,000 clones, around 97% seen once. The sequencing sample was made of blood. The receptor set was obtained from a girl aged 2-10 years with cystic fibrosis.

J is TRBJ1-3 and V is TRBV5-6, with D uncertain. The CDR3 has 16 residues. Germline CDR1 is SGHDT and CDR2 is YYEEEE. V was trimmed by 4 bases and J by 1 base, leaving 15 bases between them. The CDR3 region has the DNA TGTGCCAGCAGCAAAATAGGACGGTCGTCTGGAAACACCATATATTTT. This codes for CASSKIGRSSGNTIYF. Full variable domain (rest looked up from reference TRBV5-6 and TRBJ1-3): DAGVTQSPTHLIKTRGQQVTLRCSPKSGHDTVSWYQQALGQGPQFIFQYYEEEERQRGNFPDRFSGHQFPNYSSELNVNALLLGDSALYLCASSKIGRSSGNTIYFGEGSWLTVV.

The CDR3 here is CASSELGQGYEQYF. CDR3 nucleotide sequence: TGTGCCAGCAGTGAGTTGGGACAGGGGTACGAGCAGTACTTC. The V and J genes are TRBV2 and TRBJ2-7; TRBD1 matches 10 bases. After removal of 3 bases from V and 4 bases from J, the junction contained 3 bases not matched to a gene. The germline V gene has CDR1 SNHLY and CDR2 FYNNEI. The CDR3 runs 14 residues.

This clone was seen once. J is TRBJ1-1 and V is TRBV6-5, with D perhaps matching TRBD1 (5 bases). Germline values: CDR1 MNHEY, CDR2 SVGAGI. Trimming removed 6 bases from V and 0 bases from J, with 14 bases in between. CDR3 length equals 15 residues. CDR3 sequence (DNA): TGTGCCAGCAGCCGACTTGGGGCTGTGAACACTGAAGCTTTCTTT. Protein product: CASSRLGAVNTEAFF.

V is TRBV2 and J is TRBJ1-6; 8 bases map to TRBD1. Looked up from germline, CDR1 is SNHLY and CDR2 is FYNNEI. Trimming took 3 bases from V and 6 from J; bases not matched to a gene: 7. The CDR3 has 16 amino acids. DNA of the CDR3: TGTGCCAGCAGTGATCGGCAGGGGGCGACTAATTCACCCCTCCACTTT. Residues: CASSDRQGATNSPLHF.

This rearrangement joins TRBV5-1 to TRBJ2-7, with a tentative D call TRBD2 (7 bases). Germline V CDR1 and CDR2: SGHRS, YFSETQ. Trimming took off 3 bases at V and 10 bases at J, with 20 bases between the two ends. The CDR3 covers 14 residues. CDR3 region: CASSSPYGGGLQYF. The CDR3 coding sequence is TGCGCCAGCAGCTCACCCTATGGGGGGGGGCTTCAGTACTTC.

The rearrangement uses TRBV7-2 and TRBJ2-3, with no clear D. The V gene's germline CDR1 is SGHTA and CDR2 FQGNSA. The CDR3 runs 13 residues. Trimming removed 2 bases from V and 5 bases from J, with 8 bases in between. CDR3 residues: CASSLPGLDTQYF. For the CDR3, the DNA is TGTGCCAGCAGCTTACCTGGGTTAGATACGCAGTATTTT.

This chain links TRBV6-6 with TRBJ1-1; TRBD1 might be the D (5 bases). The germline CDR1 and CDR2 sequences are MNHNY and SVGAGI (reference sequence). V was shortened by 4 bases and J by 5 bases, with 14 bases between the two germline ends. The CDR3 is 14 amino acids. CDR3 region: CASSSVGVRTEAFF. The CDR3 nucleotides read TGTGCCAGCAGTTCGGTGGGGGTAAGAACTGAAGCTTTCTTT.

This clone came up once. This rearrangement joins TRBV6-5 to TRBJ1-6; 7 positions match TRBD1. Germline-derived CDR1 and CDR2 are MNHEY and SVGAGI. This CDR3 is 14 amino acids long. V lost 2 bases, J lost 6 bases, and 1 base stayed unmatched. The DNA of the CDR3 is TGTGCCAGCAGTTACCGACAGGGTAATTCACCCCTCCACTTT. The encoded protein is CASSYRQGNSPLHF.

The V and J genes are TRBV19 and TRBJ2-3; 7 nucleotides line up with TRBD1. Trimming removed 3 bases from V and 6 bases from J; junction bases left unmatched: 3. This CDR3 region has 13 residues. From germline, CDR1 is LNHDA and CDR2 SQIVND (reference sequence). The CDR3 nucleotides read TGTGCCAGTAGTATCCAGGGGGTCGATACGCAGTATTTT. Its protein is CASSIQGVDTQYF.

This clone has only one observation. This chain connects TRBV5-4 to TRBJ2-1, with 15 positions matching TRBD2. There are 15 residues in the CDR3. Germline trimming cut 3 bases from V and 7 bases from J; bases unmatched to any gene: 2. Germline assignment: CDR1 SGHNT and CDR2 YYREEE (reference sequence). CDR3 in amino acids: CASSYGTSGGNEQFF. DNA of the CDR3: TGTGCCAGCAGCTACGGGACTAGCGGGGGGAATGAGCAGTTCTTC.

The chain carries TRBV7-9 and TRBJ2-2; D uncertain. The V gene's germline CDR1 is SEHNR and CDR2 FQNEAQ (reference sequence). This CDR3 contains 12 residues. The germline V and J ends were trimmed by 2 bases and 5 bases, with 3 bases remaining between them. CDR3 amino acids: CASSLSTGELFF. The CDR3 DNA sequence: TGTGCCAGCAGCTTATCAACCGGGGAGCTGTTTTTT.

V gene TRBV2 combines with J gene TRBJ1-5, with D possibly matching TRBD1 (5 bases). V was trimmed by 1 base and J by 1 base, leaving 8 bases between them. CDR3 size: 15 residues. The V gene's germline CDR1 is SNHLY and CDR2 FYNNEI. In nucleotides, the CDR3 is TGTGCCAGCAGTGAAGGGGGGTTAAGCAATCAGCCCCAGCATTTT. Amino acid sequence: CASSEGGLSNQPQHF.